The following is a T cell receptor (beta chain) sequence with its context. The data derive from a study of blood T cell repertoires in COVID-19. TCRdb's table, derived via immunoSEQ multiplex PCR, lists solely in-frame clones and lacks some. This repertoire shows 250,000 or so clones, around 81% found once; its top ten account for 3.4%. Assignment of participants to cohorts was predicated upon participant-reported clinical history. Sequencing was done on a sample of PBMCs or T cells enriched from blood (not recorded which). This TCR was sampled from a man aged 45-65 years who had recovered from COVID-19.

In DNA form, the CDR3 reads TGTGCCAGCAGCGTAGATAGGGGGGGCCGAATCTCTGGGGCCAACGTCCTGACTTTC. Translation: CASSVDRGGRISGANVLTF. The chain combines TRBV9 with TRBJ2-6; D may be TRBD2 (7 bases). Germline V lookup: CDR1 SGDLS, CDR2 YYNGEE. The CDR3 is 19 amino acids. The V gene lost 0 bases and the J gene lost 0 bases, with 16 bases spanning the gap.